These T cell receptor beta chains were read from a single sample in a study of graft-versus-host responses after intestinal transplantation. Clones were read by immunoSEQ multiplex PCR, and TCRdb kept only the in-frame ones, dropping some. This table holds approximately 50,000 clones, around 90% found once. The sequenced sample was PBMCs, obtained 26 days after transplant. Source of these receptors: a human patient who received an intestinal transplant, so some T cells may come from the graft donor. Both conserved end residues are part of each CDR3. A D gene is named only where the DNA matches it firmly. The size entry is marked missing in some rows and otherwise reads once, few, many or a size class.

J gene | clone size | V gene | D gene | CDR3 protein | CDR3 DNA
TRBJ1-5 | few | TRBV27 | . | CASSLWAGNQPQHF | TGTGCCAGCAGTTTATGGGCGGGGAATCAGCCCCAGCATTTT
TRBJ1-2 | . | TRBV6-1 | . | CASRGGFANYGYTF | TGTGCCAGCAGGGGGGGGTTCGCTAACTATGGCTACACCTTC
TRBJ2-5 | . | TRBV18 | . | CASLGRDQETQYF | TGTGCTTCGCTCGGGCGGGATCAAGAGACCCAGTACTTC
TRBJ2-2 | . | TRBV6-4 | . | CASSDSIAENTGELFF | TGTGCCAGCAGTGACTCGATAGCGGAGAACACCGGGGAGCTGTTTTTT
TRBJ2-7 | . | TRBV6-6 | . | CASSRTQELYEQYF | TGTGCCAGCAGCCGAACACAGGAGCTCTACGAGCAGTACTTC
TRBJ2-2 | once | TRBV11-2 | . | CASSLPGGRTGELFF | TGTGCCAGCAGCCTCCCCGGCGGGCGGACCGGGGAGCTGTTTTTT
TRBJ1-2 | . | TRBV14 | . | CASSRGGSLWDGYTF | TGTGCCAGCAGCCGGGGGGGCAGCCTCTGGGACGGCTACACCTTC
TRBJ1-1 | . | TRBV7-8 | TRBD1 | CASRYGQGFTEAFF | TGTGCCAGCAGATACGGACAGGGCTTCACTGAAGCTTTCTTT
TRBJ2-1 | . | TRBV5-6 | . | CASSKSSYNEQFF | TGTGCCAGCAGCAAGAGCTCCTACAATGAGCAGTTCTTC
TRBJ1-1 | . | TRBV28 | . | CASSLGTGNAEAFF | TGTGCCAGCAGTTTGGGGACTGGGAACGCTGAAGCTTTCTTT
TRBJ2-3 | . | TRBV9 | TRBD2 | CASSAGTSAGTDTQYF | TGTGCCAGCAGCGCTGGGACTAGCGCAGGCACAGATACGCAGTATTTT
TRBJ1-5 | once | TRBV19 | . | CASSIDVEGDGNQPQHF | TGTGCCAGTAGTATAGATGTAGAGGGGGACGGCAATCAGCCCCAGCATTTT
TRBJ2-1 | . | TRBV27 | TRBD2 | CASSPHRLAGVTDEQFF | TGTGCCAGCAGTCCCCACCGACTAGCGGGAGTCACCGACGAGCAGTTCTTC
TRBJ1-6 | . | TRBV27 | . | CASSIRGRNSPLHF | TGTGCCAGCAGTATTCGGGGTCGTAATTCACCCCTCCACTTT
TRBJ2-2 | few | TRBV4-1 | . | CASSHQGAGVRELFF | TGCGCCAGCAGCCACCAAGGGGCAGGTGTTAGGGAGCTGTTTTTT
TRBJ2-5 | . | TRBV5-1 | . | CASSLRELETQYF | TGCGCCAGCAGCTTAAGGGAGTTAGAGACCCAGTACTTC
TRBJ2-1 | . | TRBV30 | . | CAWSGHTGMYNEQFF | TGTGCCTGGAGCGGACATACGGGTATGTACAATGAGCAGTTCTTC
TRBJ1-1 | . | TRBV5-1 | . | CASSLARGGLNTEAFF | TGCGCCAGCAGCTTGGCCCGTGGAGGGTTGAACACTGAAGCTTTCTTT
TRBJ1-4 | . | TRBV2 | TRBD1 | CASSEYGGQTDEKLFF | TGTGCCAGCAGTGAATATGGGGGACAGACCGATGAAAAACTGTTTTTT
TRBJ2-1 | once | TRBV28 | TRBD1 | CASSLLGQGYNEQFF | TGTGCCAGCAGTTTATTGGGACAGGGCTACAATGAGCAGTTCTTC
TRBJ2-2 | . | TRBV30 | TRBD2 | CAWSLLLAGVDTGELFF | TGTGCCTGGAGTCTCTTGCTAGCGGGGGTGGACACCGGGGAGCTGTTTTTT
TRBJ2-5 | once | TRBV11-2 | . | CASSLGSQGREETQYF | TGTGCCAGCAGCTTAGGTTCCCAGGGTCGGGAGGAGACCCAGTACTTC
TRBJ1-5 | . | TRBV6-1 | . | CASSEPGGNQPQHF | TGTGCCAGCAGTGAACCCGGGGGTAATCAGCCCCAGCATTTT
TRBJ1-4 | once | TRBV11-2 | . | CASTQAGEKLFF | TGTGCCAGCACACAGGCGGGGGAAAAACTGTTTTTT
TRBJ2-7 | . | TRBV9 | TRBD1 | CASSVAWQGAYEQYF | TGTGCCAGCAGCGTAGCCTGGCAGGGGGCCTACGAGCAGTACTTC
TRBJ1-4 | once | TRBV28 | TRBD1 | CASSSRTGTGGKLFF | TGTGCCAGCAGTTCTCGAACTGGGACAGGCGGAAAACTGTTTTTT
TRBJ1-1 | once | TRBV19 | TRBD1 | CASRGGREAFF | TGTGCCAGTAGAGGGGGCAGAGAAGCTTTCTTT
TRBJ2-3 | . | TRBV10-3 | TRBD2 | CAVGLEGWADTQYF | TGTGCCGTCGGACTAGAGGGGTGGGCAGATACGCAGTATTTT
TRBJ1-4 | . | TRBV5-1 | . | CASSLSGVREKLFF | TGCGCCAGCAGCTTGTCGGGGGTAAGGGAAAAACTGTTTTTT
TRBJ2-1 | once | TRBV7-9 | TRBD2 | CASSLGAGVYNEQFF | TGTGCCAGCAGCTTAGGAGCGGGGGTATACAATGAGCAGTTCTTC
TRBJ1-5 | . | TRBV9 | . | CASSGGLGPSNQPQHF | TGTGCCAGCAGCGGTGGACTCGGGCCTAGCAATCAGCCCCAGCATTTT
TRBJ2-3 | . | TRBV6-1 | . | CASSEAEGGAESFVYTQYF | TGTGCCAGCAGTGAAGCCGAGGGGGGGGCTGAGAGCTTTGTTTATACGCAGTATTTT
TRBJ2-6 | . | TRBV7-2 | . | CASSQISGANVLTF | TGTGCCAGCAGCCAAATCTCTGGGGCCAACGTCCTGACTTTC
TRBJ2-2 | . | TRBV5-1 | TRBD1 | CASELIDGTGLNTGELFF | TGCGCCAGCGAACTAATCGACGGGACAGGCCTCAACACCGGGGAGCTGTTTTTT
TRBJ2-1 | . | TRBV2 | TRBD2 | CASSPRTSGSSYNEQFF | TGTGCCAGCAGTCCCCGGACTAGCGGAAGCTCCTACAATGAGCAGTTCTTC
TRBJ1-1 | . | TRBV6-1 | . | CASSADSTLLNTEAFF | TGTGCCAGCAGTGCGGACAGCACTTTACTAAACACTGAAGCTTTCTTT
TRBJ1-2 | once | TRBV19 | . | CASSIRRGANYGYTF | TGTGCCAGTAGTATACGGAGGGGAGCTAACTATGGCTACACCTTC
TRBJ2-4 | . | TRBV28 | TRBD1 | CASRPPLPGQGDIQYF | TGTGCCAGCAGACCCCCGCTTCCGGGACAGGGGGACATTCAGTACTTC